What follows describes a single TCR beta chain. As yet, its antigen is unknown. Via MiXCR, TCRdb re-called the RT-PCR reads, giving one row per CDR3 protein. Here the sample spans about 520,000 distinct CDR3 sequences, approximately 11% being singletons. These data come from a study of response to subunit inactivated influenza vaccine. Study observations and caveats: T cells newly recruited by each seasonal influenza vaccination are few, the authors suggested.

Germline CDR1 is MGHRA and CDR2 is YSYEKL. V was pared by 0 bases and J by 9 bases, with 11 bases between. The CDR3 sequence is 13 residues long. The TCR was taken from a man in his fifties who received an inactivated influenza vaccine. This chain uses TRBV4-1 with TRBJ1-2; tentative D call: TRBD1 (5 bases). This sample comprised PBMCs from blood, obtained 45 days after vaccination. DNA of the CDR3: TGCGCCAGCAGCCAAGAGCAGGGTTTTCGCTACACCTTC. Translated: CASSQEQGFRYTF.